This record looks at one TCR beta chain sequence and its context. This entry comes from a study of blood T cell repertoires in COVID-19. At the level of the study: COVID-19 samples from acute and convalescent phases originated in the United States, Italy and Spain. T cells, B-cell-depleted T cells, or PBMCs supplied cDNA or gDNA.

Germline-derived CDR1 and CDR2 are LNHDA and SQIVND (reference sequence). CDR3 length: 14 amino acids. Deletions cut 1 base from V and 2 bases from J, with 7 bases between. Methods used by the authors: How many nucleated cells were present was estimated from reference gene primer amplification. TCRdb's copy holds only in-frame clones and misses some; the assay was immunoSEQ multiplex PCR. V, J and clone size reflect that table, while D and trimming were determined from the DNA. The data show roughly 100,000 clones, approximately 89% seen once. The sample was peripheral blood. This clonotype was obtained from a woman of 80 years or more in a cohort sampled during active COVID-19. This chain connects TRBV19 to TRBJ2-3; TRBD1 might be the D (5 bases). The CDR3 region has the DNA TGTGCCAGTAGTATAGGGGGCCTCACAGATACGCAGTATTTT. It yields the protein CASSIGGLTDTQYF.